Described below is a single T cell receptor beta chain sequence and its context. The antigen is not known. Total RNA was extracted at no less than 6 micrograms per sample. The CDR3 has 14 residues. Germline-derived CDR1 and CDR2 are SGHDN and FVKESK. The source of the sample is a study of blood T cells in healthy people across ages. The study, taken as a whole, reports: Higher diversity, along with more naive CD4+ cells, distinguished long-lived donors from aged donors.

With a J-beta primer mix and a sample-barcoded 5' primer, a second PCR ran about 7 to 12 cycles. Each TCR beta cDNA got a 12-nucleotide random molecular identifier. TCRdb re-analysed the 5' RACE reads in MiXCR, keeping a single row per CDR3 protein. The sample lists fewer than 1.5 million distinct CDR3 sequences, 42% occurring once. This sequence originates from a woman aged 18-35 years in good health. The J gene is TRBJ2-1, the V gene TRBV14, with D perhaps given as TRBD1 or TRBD2 (5 bases each). TRBJ2-7 matches the DNA end more closely, so the J call is doubtful. The sequenced sample was blood. The chain's CDR3 is CASSSRDRDDEQYF. The CDR3 nucleotides are TGTGCCAGCAGCAGTAGGGACCGAGACGACGAGCAGTACTTC.